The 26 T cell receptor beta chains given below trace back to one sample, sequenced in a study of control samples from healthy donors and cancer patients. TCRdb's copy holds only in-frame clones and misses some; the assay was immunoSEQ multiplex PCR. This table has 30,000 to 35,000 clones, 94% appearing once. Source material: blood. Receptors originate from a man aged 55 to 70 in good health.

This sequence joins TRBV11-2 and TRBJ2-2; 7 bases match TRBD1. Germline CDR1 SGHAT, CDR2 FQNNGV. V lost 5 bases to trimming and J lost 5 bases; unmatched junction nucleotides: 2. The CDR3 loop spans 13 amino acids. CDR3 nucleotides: TGTGCCAGCAGCCAACAGGGGACCGGGGAGCTGTTTTTT. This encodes CASSQQGTGELFF.

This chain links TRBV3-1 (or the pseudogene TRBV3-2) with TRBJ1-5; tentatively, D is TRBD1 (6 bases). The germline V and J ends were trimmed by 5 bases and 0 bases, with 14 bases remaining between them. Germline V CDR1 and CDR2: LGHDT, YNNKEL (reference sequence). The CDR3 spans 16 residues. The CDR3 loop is CASSAQGISSNQPQHF. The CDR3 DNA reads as TGTGCCAGCAGCGCACAGGGTATTAGTAGCAATCAGCCCCAGCATTTT.

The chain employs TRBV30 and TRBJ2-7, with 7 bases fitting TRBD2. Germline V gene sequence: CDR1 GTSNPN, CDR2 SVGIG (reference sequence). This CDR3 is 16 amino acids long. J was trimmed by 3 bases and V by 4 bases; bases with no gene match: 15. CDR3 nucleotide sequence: TGTGCCTGGACCCCCCTTACGGGCCTAGCGGTCTACGAGCAGTACTTC. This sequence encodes CAWTPLTGLAVYEQYF.

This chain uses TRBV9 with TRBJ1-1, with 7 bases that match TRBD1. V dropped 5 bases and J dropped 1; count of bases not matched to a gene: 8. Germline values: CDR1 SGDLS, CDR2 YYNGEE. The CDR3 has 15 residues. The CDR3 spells CASRPFQGGNTEAFF. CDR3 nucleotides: TGTGCCAGCAGACCGTTCCAGGGGGGGAACACTGAAGCTTTCTTT.

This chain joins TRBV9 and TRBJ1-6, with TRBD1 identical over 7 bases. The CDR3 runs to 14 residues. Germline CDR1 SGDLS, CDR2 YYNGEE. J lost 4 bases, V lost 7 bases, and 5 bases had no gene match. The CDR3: CASAGTAYNSPLHF. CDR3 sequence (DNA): TGTGCCAGCGCCGGGACAGCGTATAATTCACCCCTCCACTTT.

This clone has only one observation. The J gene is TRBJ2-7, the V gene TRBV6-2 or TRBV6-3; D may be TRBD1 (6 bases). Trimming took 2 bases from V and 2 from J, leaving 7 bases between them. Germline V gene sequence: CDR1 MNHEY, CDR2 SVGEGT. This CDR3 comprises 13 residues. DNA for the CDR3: TGTGCCAGCAGTTACGGGGGCCCCTACGAGCAGTACTTC. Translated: CASSYGGPYEQYF.

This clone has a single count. CDR3 nucleotide sequence: TGTGCCAGCAGTTCAAACGGACAGGGGAACACTGAAGCTTTCTTT. Translated, it gives CASSSNGQGNTEAFF. The chain couples TRBV6-5 to TRBJ1-1; 8 positions agree with TRBD1. The V gene end was trimmed by 4 bases and the J gene end by 1 base; junction bases not matched to a gene: 5. Germline-derived CDR1 and CDR2 are MNHEY and SVGAGI. There are 15 residues in the CDR3.

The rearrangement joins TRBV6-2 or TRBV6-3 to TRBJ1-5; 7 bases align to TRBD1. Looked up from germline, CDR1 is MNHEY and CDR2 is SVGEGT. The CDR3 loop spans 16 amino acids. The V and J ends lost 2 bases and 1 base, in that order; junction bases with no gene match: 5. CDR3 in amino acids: CASSYAGGLSNQPQHF. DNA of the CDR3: TGTGCCAGCAGTTACGCAGGGGGTCTGAGCAATCAGCCCCAGCATTTT.

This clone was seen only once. CDR3 loop: CASSLKTSGGEQFF. In nucleotides, the CDR3 is TGTGCCAGCAGCCTCAAGACTAGCGGGGGAGAGCAGTTCTTC. The V call is TRBV7-6, the J call TRBJ2-1; TRBD2 aligns across 12 bases. The CDR3 length is 14 residues. J was trimmed by 10 bases and V by 5 bases; bases with no gene match: 6. The V gene's germline CDR1 is SGHVS and CDR2 FNYEAQ.

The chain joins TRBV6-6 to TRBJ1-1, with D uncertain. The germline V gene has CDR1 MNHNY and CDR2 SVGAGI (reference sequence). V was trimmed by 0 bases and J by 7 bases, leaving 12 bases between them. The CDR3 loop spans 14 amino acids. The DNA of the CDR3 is TGTGCCAGCAGTTACTCGAATAGGGCTATTGAAGCTTTCTTT. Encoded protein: CASSYSNRAIEAFF.

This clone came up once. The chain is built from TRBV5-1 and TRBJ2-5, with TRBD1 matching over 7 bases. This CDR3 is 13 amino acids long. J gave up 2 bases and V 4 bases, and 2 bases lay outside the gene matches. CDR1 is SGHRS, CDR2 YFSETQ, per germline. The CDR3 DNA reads TGCGCCAGCAGCCCGACAGGGCAAGAGACCCAGTACTTC. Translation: CASSPTGQETQYF.

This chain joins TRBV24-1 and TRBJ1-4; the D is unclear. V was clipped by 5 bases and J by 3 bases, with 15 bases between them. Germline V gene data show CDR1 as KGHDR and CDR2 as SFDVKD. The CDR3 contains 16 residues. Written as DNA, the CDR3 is TGTGCCACCAGTGGGGGAACCTCCAGAGCTAATGAAAAACTGTTTTTT. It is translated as CATSGGTSRANEKLFF.

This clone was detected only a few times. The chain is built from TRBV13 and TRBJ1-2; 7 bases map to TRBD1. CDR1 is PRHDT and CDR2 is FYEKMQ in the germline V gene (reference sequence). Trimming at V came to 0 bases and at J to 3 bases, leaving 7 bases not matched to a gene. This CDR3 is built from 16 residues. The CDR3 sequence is CASSLGRQGWDYGYTF. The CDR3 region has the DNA TGTGCCAGCAGCTTAGGCCGACAGGGTTGGGACTATGGCTACACCTTC.

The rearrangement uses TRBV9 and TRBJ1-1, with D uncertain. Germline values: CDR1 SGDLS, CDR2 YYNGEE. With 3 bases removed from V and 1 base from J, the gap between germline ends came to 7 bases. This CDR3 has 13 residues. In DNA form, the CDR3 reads TGTGCCAGCAGCGGGACGGAGAACACTGAAGCTTTCTTT. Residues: CASSGTENTEAFF.

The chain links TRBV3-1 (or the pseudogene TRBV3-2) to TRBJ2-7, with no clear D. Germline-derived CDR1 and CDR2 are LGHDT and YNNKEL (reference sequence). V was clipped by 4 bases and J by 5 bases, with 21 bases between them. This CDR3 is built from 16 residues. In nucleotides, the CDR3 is TGTGCCAGCAGCCTTTGCCGTCCTTTCGTGTTAGACGAGCAGTACTTC. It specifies CASSLCRPFVLDEQYF.

CDR3 protein: CSARDGRVAYF. The CDR3, as DNA: TGCAGTGCTAGAGATGGGCGGGTGGCGTACTTC. This chain joins TRBV20-1 and TRBJ2-5, with a possible D match to TRBD2 (5 bases). Germline CDR1 DFQATT, CDR2 SNEGSKA (reference sequence). CDR3 size: 11 residues. V shed 0 bases and J shed 13 bases, with 12 bases lying between them.

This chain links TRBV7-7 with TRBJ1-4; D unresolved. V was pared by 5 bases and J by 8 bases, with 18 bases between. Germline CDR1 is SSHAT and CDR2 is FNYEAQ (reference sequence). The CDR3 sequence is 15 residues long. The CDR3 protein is CASSPDLGRREKLFF. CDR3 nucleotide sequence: TGTGCCAGCAGCCCAGACCTGGGTAGAAGGGAAAAACTGTTTTTT.

The CDR3 DNA follows: TGTGCCAGCTCGTGGGACAGGGCTACCTACAATGAGCAGTTCTTC. Amino acids: CASSWDRATYNEQFF. The V gene is TRBV18, the J gene TRBJ2-1, with 9 bases fitting TRBD1. Trimming took 6 bases from V and 2 from J; bases not matched to a gene: 5. There are 15 residues in the CDR3. From germline, CDR1 is KGHSH and CDR2 LQKENI. The full variable domain, completed using reference TRBV18 and TRBJ2-1, is NAGVMQNPRHLVRRRGQEARLRCSPMKGHSHVYWYRQLPEEGLKFMVYLQKENIIDESGMPKERFSAEFPKEGPSILRIQQVVRGDSAAYFCASSWDRATYNEQFFGPGTRLTVL.

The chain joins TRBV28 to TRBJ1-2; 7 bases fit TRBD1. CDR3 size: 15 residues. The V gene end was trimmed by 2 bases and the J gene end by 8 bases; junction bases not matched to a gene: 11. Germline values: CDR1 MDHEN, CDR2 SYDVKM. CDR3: CASSLGVRGSRGYTF. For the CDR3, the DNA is TGTGCCAGCAGTTTAGGTGTCAGGGGGTCCCGGGGCTACACCTTC.

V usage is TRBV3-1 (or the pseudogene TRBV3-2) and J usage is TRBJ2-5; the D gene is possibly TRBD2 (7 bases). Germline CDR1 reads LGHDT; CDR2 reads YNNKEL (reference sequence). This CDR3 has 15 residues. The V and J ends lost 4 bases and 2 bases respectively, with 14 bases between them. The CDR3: CASSLTGGNQETQYF. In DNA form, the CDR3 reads TGTGCCAGCAGCCTAACGGGGGGCAATCAAGAGACCCAGTACTTC.

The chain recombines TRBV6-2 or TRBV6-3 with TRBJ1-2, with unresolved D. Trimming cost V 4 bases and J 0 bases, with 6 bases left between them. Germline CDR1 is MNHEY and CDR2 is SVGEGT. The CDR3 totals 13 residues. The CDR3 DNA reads TGTGCCAGCAGTTTCGGGACTAACTATGGCTACACCTTC. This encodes CASSFGTNYGYTF.

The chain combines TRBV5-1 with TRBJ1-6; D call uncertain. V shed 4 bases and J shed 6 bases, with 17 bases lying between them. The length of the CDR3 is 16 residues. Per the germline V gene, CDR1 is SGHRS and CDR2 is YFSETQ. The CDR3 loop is CASSPVGGGSNSPLHF. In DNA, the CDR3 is TGCGCCAGCAGCCCGGTCGGTGGCGGGAGTAATTCACCCCTCCACTTT.

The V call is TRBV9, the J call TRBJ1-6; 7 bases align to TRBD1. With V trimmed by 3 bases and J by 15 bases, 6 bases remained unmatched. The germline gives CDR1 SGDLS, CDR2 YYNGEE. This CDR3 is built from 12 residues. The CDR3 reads CASSATGDLLHF. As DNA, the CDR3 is TGTGCCAGCAGCGCCACAGGGGATCTCCTCCACTTT.

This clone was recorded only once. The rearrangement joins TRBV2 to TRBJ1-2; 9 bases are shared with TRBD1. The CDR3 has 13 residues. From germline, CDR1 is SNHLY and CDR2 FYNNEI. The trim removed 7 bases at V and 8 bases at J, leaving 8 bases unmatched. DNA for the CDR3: TGTGCCAGCAACGGACAGGGGTTATCCGGCTACACCTTC. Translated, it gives CASNGQGLSGYTF.

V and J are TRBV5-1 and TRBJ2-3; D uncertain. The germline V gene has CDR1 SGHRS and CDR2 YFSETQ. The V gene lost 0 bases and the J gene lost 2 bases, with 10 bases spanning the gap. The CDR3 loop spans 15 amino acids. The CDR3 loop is CASSLVLRYTDTQYF. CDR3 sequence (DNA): TGCGCCAGCAGCTTGGTCCTCAGGTACACAGATACGCAGTATTTT.

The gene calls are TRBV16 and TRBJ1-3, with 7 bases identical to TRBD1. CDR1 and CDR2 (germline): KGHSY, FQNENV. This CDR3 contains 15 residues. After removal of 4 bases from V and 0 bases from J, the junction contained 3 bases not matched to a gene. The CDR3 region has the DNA TGTGCCAGCAGCCTACAGGGGAACTCTGGAAACACCATATATTTT. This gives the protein CASSLQGNSGNTIYF.